The next 26 T cell receptor beta chains were all read from a single sample in a study of vaccination and CD4 T cells after COVID-19. The time point was: late sampling 161 to 241 days after vaccination in a few convalescent patients. Indicated treatment: approximately nine-day PBMC culture with coronavirus spike peptide pools or control peptides (ViraFEST assay). The Oncomine TCR Beta short-read assay generated sequence data from the DNA of cultured CD4+ T cells. TCRdb used MiXCR to reprocess the PCR reads, holding one entry per CDR3 protein. The sample yields about 21,000 distinct CDR3 sequences, about a third seen once. These receptors' antigens are unknown. Sample: CD4+ T cells from blood, cultured in vitro, taken about 7 months after SARS-CoV-2 vaccination. Receptors originate from a human donor who had recovered from COVID-19.

V usage is TRBV10-1 and J usage is TRBJ2-5, with D maybe TRBD2 (6 bases). V dropped 0 bases and J dropped 4 bases, with 12 bases sitting between them. The CDR3 sequence is 15 residues long. Germline loops: CDR1 WNHNN, CDR2 SYGVQD (reference sequence). CDR3 loop: CASSESSPEGETQYF. The CDR3 coding sequence is TGCGCCAGCAGTGAGTCGAGCCCGGAGGGAGAGACCCAGTACTTC.

The chain links TRBV25-1 to TRBJ1-6; D is unresolved. This CDR3 contains 12 residues. Germline-derived CDR1 and CDR2 are MGHDK and SYGVNS. Trimming took off 8 bases at V and 1 base at J, with 3 bases between the two ends. CDR3 in DNA: TGTGCCAGCGGATCCTATAATTCACCCCTCCACTTT. Translation: CASGSYNSPLHF.

The chain recombines TRBV7-9 with TRBJ2-3, with D hard to call. Germline CDR1 SEHNR, CDR2 FQNEAQ (reference sequence). This CDR3 contains 13 residues. V was clipped by 5 bases and J by 6 bases, with 12 bases between them. CDR3 nucleotides: TGTGCCAGCAGCGAAGCGCCGGTGGATACGCAGTATTTT. Protein: CASSEAPVDTQYF.

The rearrangement uses TRBV19 and TRBJ1-5; 11 bases agree with TRBD1. Germline V gene sequence: CDR1 LNHDA, CDR2 SQIVND (reference sequence). This CDR3 comprises 15 residues. Germline trimming cut 3 bases from V and 6 bases from J; bases unmatched to any gene: 4. The CDR3 loop is CASSMDRGRGQPQHF. The CDR3 coding sequence is TGTGCCAGTAGTATGGACAGGGGGCGCGGTCAGCCCCAGCATTTT. The full variable domain, its missing parts supplied by reference TRBV19 and TRBJ1-5, is DGGITQSPKYLFRKEGQNVTLSCEQNLNHDAMYWYRQDPGQGLRLIYYSQIVNDFQKGDIAEGYSVSREKKESFPLTVTSAQKNPTAFYLCASSMDRGRGQPQHFGDGTRLSIL.

The V call is TRBV20-1, the J call TRBJ2-1; D uncertain. CDR1 DFQATT and CDR2 SNEGSKA come from the germline V gene (reference sequence). Trimming stripped 1 base from V and 9 bases from J, with 4 bases between. CDR3 size: 10 residues. The CDR3 loop is CSARGGEQFF. The CDR3 nucleotides read TGCAGTGCTAGAGGTGGTGAGCAGTTCTTC.

This clonotype is labeled medium-sized (0.01 to 0.1%). V is TRBV7-8 and J is TRBJ2-3, with a weak D call TRBD2 (5 bases). This CDR3 region has 14 residues. The germline gives CDR1 SGHVS, CDR2 FQNEAQ. V dropped 3 bases and J dropped 2 bases, with 9 bases sitting between them. This CDR3 reads CASSLAGLTDTQYF. The CDR3 DNA sequence: TGTGCCAGCAGCTTGGCGGGCCTCACAGATACGCAGTATTTT.

The V call is TRBV6-5, the J call TRBJ1-1, with 11 bases aligning to TRBD1. The CDR3 runs 19 residues. V shed 2 bases, J shed 1 base, and the junction held 12 bases outside the gene matches. Germline V gene data show CDR1 as MNHEY and CDR2 as SVGAGI. This chain's CDR3 is CASSYAPDRGRGGNTEAFF. Written as DNA, the CDR3 is TGTGCCAGCAGTTACGCCCCGGACAGGGGGCGAGGAGGGAACACTGAAGCTTTCTTT.

This clonotype has more than one count but fewer than ten. V and J are TRBV28 and TRBJ1-5, with D unresolved. The CDR3 extends over 14 amino acids. Germline values: CDR1 MDHEN, CDR2 SYDVKM. Trimming removed 8 bases from V and 0 bases from J, with 11 bases in between. The CDR3 DNA follows: TGTGCCAGCGTCGGGCAGTATAGCAATCAGCCCCAGCATTTT. As protein: CASVGQYSNQPQHF.

This clonotype was seen a handful of times. The V and J genes are TRBV10-3 and TRBJ1-2; a weak D match, TRBD1 (5 bases). The CDR3 covers 16 residues. Germline-derived CDR1 and CDR2 are ENHRY and SYGVKD. V lost 4 bases and J 5 bases, leaving 20 bases between the germline ends. The CDR3 bases are TGTGCCATCAGTGGATCAGGGCAGACGGGAGCATATGGCTACACCTTC. Amino acids: CAISGSGQTGAYGYTF.

CDR3 sequence: CASSPGERGNTGELFF. CDR3 nucleotides: TGTGCCAGCAGCCCAGGGGAGCGGGGGAACACCGGGGAGCTGTTTTTT. J is TRBJ2-2 and V is TRBV7-9; D possibly corresponds to TRBD2 (7 bases). CDR1 is SEHNR and CDR2 is FQNEAQ in the germline V gene (reference sequence). V lost 5 bases and J 1 base, leaving 14 bases between the germline ends. This CDR3 region has 16 residues.

V gene TRBV7-3 combines with J gene TRBJ2-1, with D unresolved. V lost 2 bases to trimming and J lost 7 bases, with 12 bases between them. The germline V gene has CDR1 SGHTA and CDR2 FQGTGA. The CDR3 loop spans 14 amino acids. Here the CDR3 reads CASSLGSEGNEQFF. In DNA, the CDR3 is TGTGCCAGCAGCTTAGGGTCAGAAGGAAATGAGCAGTTCTTC.

The rearrangement uses TRBV28 and TRBJ1-2; D is unresolved. V lost 3 bases and J lost 5, with 10 bases in between. The germline V gene has CDR1 MDHEN and CDR2 SYDVKM. The CDR3 consists of 13 residues. The chain's CDR3 is CASSFPELYGYTF. DNA of the CDR3: TGTGCCAGCAGTTTTCCTGAACTGTATGGCTACACCTTC.

V and J are TRBV20-1 and TRBJ2-7; D gene unclear. This CDR3 contains 15 residues. Germline V CDR1 and CDR2: DFQATT, SNEGSKA (reference sequence). V was shortened by 0 bases and J by 2 bases, with 14 bases between the two germline ends. The CDR3 sequence: CSAREGSREPYEQYF. CDR3 nucleotide sequence: TGCAGTGCTAGAGAAGGATCCAGAGAACCCTACGAGCAGTACTTC.

There are a few counts of this clonotype. V usage is TRBV20-1 and J usage is TRBJ2-3; D remains unclear. The CDR3 loop spans 11 amino acids. Trimming shortened V by 6 bases and J by 5 bases, and 9 bases separated the two germline ends. In germline, CDR1 is DFQATT, CDR2 SNEGSKA (reference sequence). CDR3 region: CSASRRDTQYF. The CDR3 DNA sequence: TGCAGTGCCAGCCGTAGAGATACGCAGTATTTT.

This clonotype has only a few counts. This rearrangement joins TRBV20-1 to TRBJ2-1; D not resolved. Germline lookup yields CDR1 DFQATT and CDR2 SNEGSKA (reference sequence). Trimming took off 0 bases at V and 5 bases at J, with 8 bases between the two ends. The CDR3 covers 13 residues. In DNA, the CDR3 is TGCAGTGCTAGAGATTTCGGTGACAATGAGCAGTTCTTC. Its protein is CSARDFGDNEQFF.

The chain carries TRBV20-1 and TRBJ1-1; possible D gene TRBD1, 6 bases. Per the germline V gene, CDR1 is DFQATT and CDR2 is SNEGSKA (reference sequence). The CDR3 loop spans 14 amino acids. With 5 bases removed from V and 2 bases from J, the gap between germline ends came to 15 bases. The CDR3: CSAQTAGVNTEAFF. The CDR3 DNA is TGCAGTGCTCAAACTGCAGGGGTCAACACTGAAGCTTTCTTT.

V is TRBV20-1 and J is TRBJ2-3; D is undetermined. The germline CDR1 and CDR2 sequences are DFQATT and SNEGSKA (reference sequence). The CDR3 length is 11 residues. Trimming cost V 5 bases and J 6 bases, with 9 bases left between them. The CDR3, as DNA: TGCAGTGCTTTTCGGACGGATACGCAGTATTTT. It is translated as CSAFRTDTQYF.

The chain carries TRBV7-2 and TRBJ2-7, with unresolved D. Trimming left V 5 bases short and J 6 bases short, with 23 bases between. Germline V gives CDR1 SGHTA, CDR2 FQGNSA. This CDR3 region has 16 residues. Here the CDR3 DNA reads TGTGCCAGCAGCCCGCTTAGCAGGAGAGTAAGCTCCGAGCAGTACTTC. As protein: CASSPLSRRVSSEQYF. The full variable domain, completed using reference TRBV7-2 and TRBJ2-7, is GAGVSQSPSNKVTEKGKDVELRCDPISGHTALYWYRQSLGQGLEFLIYFQGNSAPDKSGLPSDRFSAERTGGSVSTLTIQRTQQEDSAVYLCASSPLSRRVSSEQYFGPGTRLTVT.

This rearrangement joins TRBV6-1 to TRBJ2-7; the match to TRBD2 covers 7 bases. This CDR3 comprises 17 residues. V dropped 6 bases and J dropped 0; count of bases not matched to a gene: 14. Germline values: CDR1 MNHNS, CDR2 SASEGT. DNA of the CDR3: TGTGCCAGCAGACATACTGCCGGGACTACCTTCTCCTACGAGCAGTACTTC. It encodes CASRHTAGTTFSYEQYF.

This clonotype is labeled medium-sized. The genes are TRBV7-9 and TRBJ1-1; maybe TRBD1 (5 bases). Germline-derived CDR1 and CDR2 are SEHNR and FQNEAQ (reference sequence). This CDR3 region has 12 residues. Trimming took 5 bases from V and 7 from J, leaving 11 bases between them. The CDR3 here is CASSLTEIEAFF. The CDR3 DNA is TGTGCCAGCAGCCTGACAGAAATTGAAGCTTTCTTT.

CDR3 coding DNA: TGTGCCAGCAGCTTTTCGGTAGAGGGCGGTGTGCAGTACTTC. Its protein product is CASSFSVEGGVQYF. This chain joins TRBV7-9 and TRBJ2-7, with D perhaps TRBD2 (5 bases). This CDR3 spans 14 amino acids. Germline assignment: CDR1 SEHNR and CDR2 FQNEAQ (reference sequence). V lost 3 bases and J 9 bases, leaving 18 bases between the germline ends.

The chain uses TRBV28 and TRBJ1-2, with 8 bases matching TRBD1. Germline loops: CDR1 MDHEN, CDR2 SYDVKM. V trimming: 6 bases; J trimming: 7 bases; junction bases outside the gene matches: 1. This CDR3 region has 11 residues. CDR3 sequence: CASRQGVGYTF. The CDR3 DNA is TGTGCCAGCAGACAGGGGGTTGGCTACACCTTC.

The rearrangement joins TRBV6-5 to TRBJ2-7, with 11 bases matching TRBD2. V lost 2 bases, J lost 5 bases, and 14 bases stayed unmatched. The CDR3 is 18 amino acids. Germline V gene sequence: CDR1 MNHEY, CDR2 SVGAGI. CDR3 in amino acids: CASSYGLAGGSRRNEQYF. As DNA, the CDR3 is TGTGCCAGCAGTTACGGGCTAGCGGGAGGTAGTCGGAGGAACGAGCAGTACTTC.

This clonotype was counted between two and nine times. V and J are TRBV7-9 and TRBJ1-2; tentatively, D is TRBD1 (5 bases). The CDR3 covers 8 residues. V was pared by 11 bases and J by 12 bases, with 10 bases between. The germline V gene has CDR1 SEHNR and CDR2 FQNEAQ (reference sequence). CDR3 region: CAPGGDTF. CDR3 nucleotides: TGTGCCCCCGGGGGGGACACCTTC.

CDR3: CAISISQENTEAFF. The CDR3 DNA follows: TGTGCCATCAGTATTAGTCAGGAGAACACTGAAGCTTTCTTT. The V and J genes are TRBV10-3 and TRBJ1-1; no definite D call. Germline CDR1 ENHRY, CDR2 SYGVKD. Trimming stripped 5 bases from V and 1 base from J, with 11 bases between. The length of the CDR3 is 14 residues.

J is TRBJ2-5 and V is TRBV15; no definite D call. CDR3 length: 13 amino acids. The V end lost 6 bases, the J end lost 4 bases, and 12 bases lay between the germline ends. CDR1 LNHNV and CDR2 YYDKDF come from the germline V gene (reference sequence). CDR3 amino acids: CATSRPGAETQYF. The CDR3 bases are TGTGCCACCAGTCGTCCCGGAGCAGAGACCCAGTACTTC. The whole variable domain, remainder taken from reference TRBV15 and TRBJ2-5, is DAMVIQNPRYQVTQFGKPVTLSCSQTLNHNVMYWYQQKSSQAPKLLFHYYDKDFNNEADTPDNFQSRRPNTSFCFLDIRSPGLGDTAMYLCATSRPGAETQYFGPGTRLLVL.